This T cell receptor beta chain was found in a study of T cell responses to AZD1222 COVID-19 vaccine. Sequencing used immunoSEQ multiplex PCR; TCRdb keeps in-frame clones, though not all of them. Of some 48,000 clones listed, about 86% are singletons. The CDR3 is 12 amino acids. The V gene lost 7 bases and the J gene lost 11 bases, with 15 bases spanning the gap. Note on this clone: The antigen is not known.

Study-wide points: Baseline serology detected seropositivity in only 5 to 7 AZD1222 recipients. CD4 TCRs associated with vaccination spanned spike, dominating at 160-218 and 743-854. Donor demographics were predominantly white British with a female majority; clonal diversity may be underestimated.

Sequenced here: peripheral blood, sampled 28 days after the second AZD1222 dose. The sequence was obtained from an adult who received the AZD1222 COVID-19 vaccine. The chain has TRBV12-3 or TRBV12-4 and TRBJ2-1; D is uncertain. CDR3: CASTAIGRKQFF. CDR3 nucleotide sequence: TGTGCCAGCACCGCGATCGGACGGAAGCAGTTCTTC.